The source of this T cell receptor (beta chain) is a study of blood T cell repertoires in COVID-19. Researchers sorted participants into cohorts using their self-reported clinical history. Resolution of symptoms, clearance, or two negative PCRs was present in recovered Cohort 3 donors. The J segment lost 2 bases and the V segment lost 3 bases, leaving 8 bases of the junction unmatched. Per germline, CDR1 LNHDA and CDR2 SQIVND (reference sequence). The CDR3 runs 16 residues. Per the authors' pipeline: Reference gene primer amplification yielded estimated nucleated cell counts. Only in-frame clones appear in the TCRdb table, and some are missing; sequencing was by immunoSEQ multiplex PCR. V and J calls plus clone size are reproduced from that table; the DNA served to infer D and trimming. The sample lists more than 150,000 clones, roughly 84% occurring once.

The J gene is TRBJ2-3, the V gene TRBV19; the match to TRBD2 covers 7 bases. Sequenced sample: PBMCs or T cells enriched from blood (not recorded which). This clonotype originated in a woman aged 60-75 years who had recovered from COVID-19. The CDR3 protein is CASSILAASHTDTQYF. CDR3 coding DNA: TGTGCCAGTAGTATCCTAGCGGCGTCTCACACAGATACGCAGTATTTT.